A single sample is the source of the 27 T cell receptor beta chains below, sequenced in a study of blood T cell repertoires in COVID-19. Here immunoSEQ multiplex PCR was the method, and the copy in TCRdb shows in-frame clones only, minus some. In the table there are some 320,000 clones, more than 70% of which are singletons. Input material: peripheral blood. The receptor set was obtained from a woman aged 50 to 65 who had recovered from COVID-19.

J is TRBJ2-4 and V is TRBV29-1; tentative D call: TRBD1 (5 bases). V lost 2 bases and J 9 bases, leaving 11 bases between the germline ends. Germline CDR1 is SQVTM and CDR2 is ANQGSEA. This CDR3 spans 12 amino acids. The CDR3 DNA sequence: TGCAGCGTTGAACCGGGTAGGGGCATTCAGTACTTC. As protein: CSVEPGRGIQYF.

CDR3 bases: TGTGCCAGCAGCCAGACCGGCAGGTGGACTGAAGCTTTCTTT. This codes for CASSQTGRWTEAFF. The chain joins TRBV3-1 (or the pseudogene TRBV3-2) to TRBJ1-1; D ambiguous. Germline V CDR1 and CDR2: LGHDT, YNNKEL (reference sequence). The V and J ends lost 3 bases and 5 bases respectively, with 13 bases between them. CDR3 length equals 14 residues.

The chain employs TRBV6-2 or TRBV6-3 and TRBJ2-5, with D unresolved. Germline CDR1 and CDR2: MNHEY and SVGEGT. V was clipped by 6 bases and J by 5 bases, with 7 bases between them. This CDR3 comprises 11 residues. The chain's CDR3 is CASSRAETQYF. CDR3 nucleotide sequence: TGTGCCAGCAGCCGGGCGGAGACCCAGTACTTC.

CDR3 DNA: TGTGCCAGCAGTTTAGGAAGGGGTTCACCCCTCCACTTT. Translated: CASSLGRGSPLHF. The J gene is TRBJ1-6, the V gene TRBV27; possibly TRBD1 for D (5 bases). This CDR3 has 13 amino acids. Germline CDR1 and CDR2: MNHEY and SMNVEV (reference sequence). V lost 2 bases and J lost 9, with 8 bases in between.

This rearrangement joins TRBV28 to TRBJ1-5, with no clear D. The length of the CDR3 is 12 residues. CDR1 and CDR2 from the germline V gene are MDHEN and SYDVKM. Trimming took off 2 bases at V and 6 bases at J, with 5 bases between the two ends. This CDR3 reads CASSLRGQPQHF. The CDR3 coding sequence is TGTGCCAGCAGTTTACGGGGTCAGCCCCAGCATTTT.

CDR3 nucleotides: TGTGCCAGCAGCCCTACCAGGGGGCCACAAGAGACCCAGTACTTC. Encoded protein: CASSPTRGPQETQYF. This chain uses TRBV5-4 with TRBJ2-5, with TRBD1 matching 8 bases. The germline CDR1 and CDR2 sequences are SGHNT and YYREEE (reference sequence). V lost 4 bases and J lost 2; bases outside the gene matches: 7. CDR3 length: 15 residues.

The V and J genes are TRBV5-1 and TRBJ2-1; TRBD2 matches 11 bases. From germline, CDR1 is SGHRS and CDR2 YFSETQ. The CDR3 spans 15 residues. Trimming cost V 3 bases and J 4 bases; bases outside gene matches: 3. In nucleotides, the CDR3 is TGCGCCAGCAGCTCGGGACTAGCGGCGTACAATGAGCAGTTCTTC. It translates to CASSSGLAAYNEQFF.

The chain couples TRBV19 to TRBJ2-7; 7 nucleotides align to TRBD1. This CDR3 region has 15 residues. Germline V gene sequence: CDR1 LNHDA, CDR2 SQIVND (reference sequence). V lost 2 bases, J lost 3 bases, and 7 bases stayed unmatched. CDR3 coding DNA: TGTGCCAGTAGTATATCCCCCGGGACAGACTACGAGCAGTACTTC. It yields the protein CASSISPGTDYEQYF. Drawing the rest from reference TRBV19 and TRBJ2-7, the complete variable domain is DGGITQSPKYLFRKEGQNVTLSCEQNLNHDAMYWYRQDPGQGLRLIYYSQIVNDFQKGDIAEGYSVSREKKESFPLTVTSAQKNPTAFYLCASSISPGTDYEQYFGPGTRLTVT.

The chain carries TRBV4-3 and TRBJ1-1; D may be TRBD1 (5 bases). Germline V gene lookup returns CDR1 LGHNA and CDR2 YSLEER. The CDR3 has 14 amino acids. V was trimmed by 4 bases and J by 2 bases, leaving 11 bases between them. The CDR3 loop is CASSLDIRNTEAFF. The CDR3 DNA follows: TGCGCCAGCAGCCTGGACATACGTAACACTGAAGCTTTCTTT.

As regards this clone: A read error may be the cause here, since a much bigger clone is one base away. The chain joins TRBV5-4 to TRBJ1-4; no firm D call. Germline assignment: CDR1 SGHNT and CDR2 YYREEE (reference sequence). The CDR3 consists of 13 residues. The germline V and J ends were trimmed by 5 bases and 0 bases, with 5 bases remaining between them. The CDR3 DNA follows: TGTGCCAGCAGGAGGGCAACTAATGAAAAACTGTTTTTT. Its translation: CASRRATNEKLFF.

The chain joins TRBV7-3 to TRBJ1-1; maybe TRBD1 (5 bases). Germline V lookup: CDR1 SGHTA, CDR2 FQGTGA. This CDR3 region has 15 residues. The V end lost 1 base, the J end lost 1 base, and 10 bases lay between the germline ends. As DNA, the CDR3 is TGTGCCAGCAGCTTAATGGGGAGGGGGAACACTGAAGCTTTCTTT. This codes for CASSLMGRGNTEAFF.

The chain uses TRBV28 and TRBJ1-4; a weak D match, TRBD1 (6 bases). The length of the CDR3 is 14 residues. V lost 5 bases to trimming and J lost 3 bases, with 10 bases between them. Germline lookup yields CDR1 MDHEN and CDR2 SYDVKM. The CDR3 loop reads CASSPDSSNEKLFF. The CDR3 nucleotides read TGTGCCAGCAGTCCGGACAGTTCTAATGAAAAACTGTTTTTT. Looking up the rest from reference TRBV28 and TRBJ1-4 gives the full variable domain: DVKVTQSSRYLVKRTGEKVFLECVQDMDHENMFWYRQDPGLGLRLIYFSYDVKMKEKGDIPEGYSVSREKKERFSLILESASTNQTSMYLCASSPDSSNEKLFFGSGTQLSVL.

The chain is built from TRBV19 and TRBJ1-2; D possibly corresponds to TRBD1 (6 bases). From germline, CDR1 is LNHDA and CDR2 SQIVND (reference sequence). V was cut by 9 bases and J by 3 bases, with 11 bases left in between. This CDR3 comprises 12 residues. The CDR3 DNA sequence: TGTGCCAGCGTGGACAGAGACTATGGCTACACCTTC. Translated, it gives CASVDRDYGYTF.

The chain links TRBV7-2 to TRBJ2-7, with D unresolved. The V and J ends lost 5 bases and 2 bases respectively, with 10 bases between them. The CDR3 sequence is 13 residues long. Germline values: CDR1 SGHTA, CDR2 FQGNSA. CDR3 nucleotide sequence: TGTGCCAGCAGCACTTCAACCGCCTACGAGCAGTACTTC. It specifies CASSTSTAYEQYF. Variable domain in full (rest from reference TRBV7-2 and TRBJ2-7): GAGVSQSPSNKVTEKGKDVELRCDPISGHTALYWYRQSLGQGLEFLIYFQGNSAPDKSGLPSDRFSAERTGGSVSTLTIQRTQQEDSAVYLCASSTSTAYEQYFGPGTRLTVT.

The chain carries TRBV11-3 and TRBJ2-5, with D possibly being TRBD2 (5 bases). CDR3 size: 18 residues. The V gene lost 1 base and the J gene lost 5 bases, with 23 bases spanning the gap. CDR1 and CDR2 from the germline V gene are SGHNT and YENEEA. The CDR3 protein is CASSLGDRSEKVRETQYF. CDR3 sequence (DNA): TGTGCCAGCAGCTTAGGAGATCGTAGCGAAAAAGTGCGGGAGACCCAGTACTTC.

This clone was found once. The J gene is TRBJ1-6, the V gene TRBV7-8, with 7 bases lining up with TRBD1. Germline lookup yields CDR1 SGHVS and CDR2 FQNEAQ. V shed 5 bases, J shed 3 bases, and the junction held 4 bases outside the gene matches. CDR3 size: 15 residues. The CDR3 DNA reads TGTGCCAGCAGCCCGACAGGGAGCTATAATTCACCCCTCCACTTT. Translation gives CASSPTGSYNSPLHF.

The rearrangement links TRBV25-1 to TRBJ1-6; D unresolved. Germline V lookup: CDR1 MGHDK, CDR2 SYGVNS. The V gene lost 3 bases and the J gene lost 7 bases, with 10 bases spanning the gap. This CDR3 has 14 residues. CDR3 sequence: CASSDTRSNSPLHF. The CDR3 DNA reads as TGTGCCAGCAGTGATACACGATCAAATTCACCCCTCCACTTT.

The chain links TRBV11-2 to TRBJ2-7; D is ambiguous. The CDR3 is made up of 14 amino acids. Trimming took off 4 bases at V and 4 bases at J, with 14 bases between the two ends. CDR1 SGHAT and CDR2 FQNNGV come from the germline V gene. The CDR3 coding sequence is TGTGCCAGCAGCTCAGGTAGTACGGTTTACGAGCAGTACTTC. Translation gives CASSSGSTVYEQYF.

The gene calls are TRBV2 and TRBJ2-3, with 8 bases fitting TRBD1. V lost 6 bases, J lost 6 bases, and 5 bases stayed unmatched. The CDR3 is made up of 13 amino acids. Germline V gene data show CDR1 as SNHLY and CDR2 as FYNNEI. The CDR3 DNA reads TGTGCCAGCAGCTCCCGACAGGGGGATACGCAGTATTTT. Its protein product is CASSSRQGDTQYF.

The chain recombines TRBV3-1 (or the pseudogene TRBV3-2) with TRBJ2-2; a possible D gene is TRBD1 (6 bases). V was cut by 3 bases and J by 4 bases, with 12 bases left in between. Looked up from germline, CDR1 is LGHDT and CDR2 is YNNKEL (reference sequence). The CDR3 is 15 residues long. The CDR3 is CASSQVTGFTGELFF. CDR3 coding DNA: TGTGCCAGCAGCCAGGTGACAGGCTTCACCGGGGAGCTGTTTTTT.

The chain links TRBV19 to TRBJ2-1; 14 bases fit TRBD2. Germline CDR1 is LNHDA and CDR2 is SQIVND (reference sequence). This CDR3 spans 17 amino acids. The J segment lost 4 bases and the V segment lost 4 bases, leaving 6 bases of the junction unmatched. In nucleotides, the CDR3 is TGTGCCAGTAGTACGGGACTAGCGGGAGTGGGGTACAATGAGCAGTTCTTC. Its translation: CASSTGLAGVGYNEQFF. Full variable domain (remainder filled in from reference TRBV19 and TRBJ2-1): DGGITQSPKYLFRKEGQNVTLSCEQNLNHDAMYWYRQDPGQGLRLIYYSQIVNDFQKGDIAEGYSVSREKKESFPLTVTSAQKNPTAFYLCASSTGLAGVGYNEQFFGPGTRLTVL.

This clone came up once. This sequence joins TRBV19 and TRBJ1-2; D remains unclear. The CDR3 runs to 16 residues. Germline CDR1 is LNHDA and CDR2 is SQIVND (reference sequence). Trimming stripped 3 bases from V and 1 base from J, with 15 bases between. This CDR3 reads CASSIGRSPDNYGYTF. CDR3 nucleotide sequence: TGTGCCAGTAGTATTGGTAGATCACCCGATAACTATGGCTACACCTTC.

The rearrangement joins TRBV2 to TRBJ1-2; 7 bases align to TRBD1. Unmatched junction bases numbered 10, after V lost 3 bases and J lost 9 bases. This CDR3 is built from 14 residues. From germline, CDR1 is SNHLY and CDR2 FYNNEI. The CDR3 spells CASSDTGEVWSYTF. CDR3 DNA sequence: TGTGCCAGCAGTGATACAGGGGAGGTCTGGAGCTACACCTTC.

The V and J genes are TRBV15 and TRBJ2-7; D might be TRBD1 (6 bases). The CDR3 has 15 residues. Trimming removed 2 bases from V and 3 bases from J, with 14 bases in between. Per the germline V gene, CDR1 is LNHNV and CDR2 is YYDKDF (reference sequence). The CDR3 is CATSRYRDRGYEQYF. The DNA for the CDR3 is TGTGCCACCAGCAGATACAGGGATAGAGGCTACGAGCAGTACTTC.

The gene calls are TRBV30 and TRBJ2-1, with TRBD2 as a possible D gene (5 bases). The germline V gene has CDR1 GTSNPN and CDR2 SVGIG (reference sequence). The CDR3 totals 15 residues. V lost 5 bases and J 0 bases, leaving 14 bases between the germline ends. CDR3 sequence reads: CAWERVLSSYNEQFF. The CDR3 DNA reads TGTGCCTGGGAGAGGGTTCTGAGCTCCTACAATGAGCAGTTCTTC.

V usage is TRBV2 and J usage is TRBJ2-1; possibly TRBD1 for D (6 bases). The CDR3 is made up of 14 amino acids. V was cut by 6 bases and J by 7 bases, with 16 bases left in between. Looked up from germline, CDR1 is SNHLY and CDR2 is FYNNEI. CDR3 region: CASSGLLRGNEQFF. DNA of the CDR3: TGTGCCAGCAGCGGCCTATTGAGGGGGAATGAGCAGTTCTTC.

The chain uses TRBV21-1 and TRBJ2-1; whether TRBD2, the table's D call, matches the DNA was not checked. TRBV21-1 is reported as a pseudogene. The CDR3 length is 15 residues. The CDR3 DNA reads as TGTGCCCCCCCCACCCAGGGAGGCTCCTACAATGAGCAGTTCTTC. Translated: CAPPTQGGSYNEQFF.